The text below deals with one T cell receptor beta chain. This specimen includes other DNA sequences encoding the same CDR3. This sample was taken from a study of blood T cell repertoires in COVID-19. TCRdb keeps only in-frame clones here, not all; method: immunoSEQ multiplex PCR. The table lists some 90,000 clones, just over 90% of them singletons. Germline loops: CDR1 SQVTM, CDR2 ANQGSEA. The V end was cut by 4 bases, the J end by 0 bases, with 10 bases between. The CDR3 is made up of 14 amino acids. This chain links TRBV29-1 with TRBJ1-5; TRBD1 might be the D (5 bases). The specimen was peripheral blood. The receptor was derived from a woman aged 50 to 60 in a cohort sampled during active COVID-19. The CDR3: CSVAETDSNQPQHF. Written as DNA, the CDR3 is TGCAGCGTTGCTGAGACAGATAGCAATCAGCCCCAGCATTTT.